This entry describes one TCR beta chain. This entry comes from a study of blood T cell repertoires in COVID-19. Sequencing was performed with immunoSEQ multiplex PCR; in TCRdb, only in-frame clones are kept and a portion is missing. The data hold over 250,000 clones, with about nine tenths observed a single time. Looked up from germline, CDR1 is KGHDR and CDR2 is SFDVKD. The V and J ends lost 1 base and 7 bases respectively, with 13 bases between them. The CDR3 length is 16 residues. The receptor comes from a woman aged 60-70 years who had recovered from COVID-19. The sequencing input was PBMCs or T cells enriched from blood (not recorded which). This chain joins TRBV24-1 and TRBJ1-6; maybe TRBD1 (5 bases). CDR3 protein: CATSDLPRVPNSPLHF. As DNA, the CDR3 is TGTGCCACCAGTGATTTACCCAGGGTTCCAAATTCACCCCTCCACTTT.